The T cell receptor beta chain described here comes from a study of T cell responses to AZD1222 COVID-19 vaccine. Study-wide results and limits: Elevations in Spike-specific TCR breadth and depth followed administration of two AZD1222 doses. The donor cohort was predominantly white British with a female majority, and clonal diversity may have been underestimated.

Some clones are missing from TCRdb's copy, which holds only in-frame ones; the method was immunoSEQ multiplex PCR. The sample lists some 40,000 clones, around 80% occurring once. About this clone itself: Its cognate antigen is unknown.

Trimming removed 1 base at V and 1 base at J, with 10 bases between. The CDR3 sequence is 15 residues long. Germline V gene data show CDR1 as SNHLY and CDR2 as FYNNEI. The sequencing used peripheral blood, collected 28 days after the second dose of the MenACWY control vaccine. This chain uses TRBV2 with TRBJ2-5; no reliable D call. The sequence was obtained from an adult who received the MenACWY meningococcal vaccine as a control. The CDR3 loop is CASSEGRTVQETQYF. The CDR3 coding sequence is TGTGCCAGCAGTGAAGGCCGGACGGTCCAAGAGACCCAGTACTTC.